This TCR beta chain appears in the sequencing data of a study of PD-1 blockade in mismatch repair-deficient tumors. The CDR3 loop spans 13 amino acids. Trimming removed 0 bases from V and 6 bases from J, with 6 bases in between. The V gene's germline CDR1 is SGDLS and CDR2 YYNGEE. The TCR-sequenced patients were a few responders to pembrolizumab. Notes on this clone: No antigen is known for it.

Here immunoSEQ multiplex PCR was the method, and the copy in TCRdb shows in-frame clones only, minus some. The sample holds about 110,000 clones, around 80% seen once. The study, taken as a whole, reports: Tumor-resident clones, often absent from pretreatment blood, expanded after pembrolizumab and then contracted.

This rearrangement joins TRBV9 to TRBJ2-2; D ambiguous. The sequencing used peripheral blood, collected roughly 60 weeks after starting pembrolizumab. The TCR was taken from an adult with mismatch repair-deficient cancer. CDR3 in amino acids: CASSVEVSGELFF. The CDR3 nucleotides read TGTGCCAGCAGCGTAGAGGTGTCCGGGGAGCTGTTTTTT.